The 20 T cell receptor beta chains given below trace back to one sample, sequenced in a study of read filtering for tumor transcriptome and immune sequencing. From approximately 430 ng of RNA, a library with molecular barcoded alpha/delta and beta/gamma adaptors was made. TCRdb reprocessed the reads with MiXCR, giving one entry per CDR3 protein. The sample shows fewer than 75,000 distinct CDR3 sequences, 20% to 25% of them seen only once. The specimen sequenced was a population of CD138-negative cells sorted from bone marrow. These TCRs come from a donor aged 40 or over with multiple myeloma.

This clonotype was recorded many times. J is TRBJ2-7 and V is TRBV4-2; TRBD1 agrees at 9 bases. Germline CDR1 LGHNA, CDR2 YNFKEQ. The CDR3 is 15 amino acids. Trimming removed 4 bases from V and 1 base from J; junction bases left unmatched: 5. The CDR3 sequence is CASSLSTGGSYEQYF. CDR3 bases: TGTGCCAGCAGCCTTTCGACAGGGGGTTCCTACGAGCAGTACTTC.

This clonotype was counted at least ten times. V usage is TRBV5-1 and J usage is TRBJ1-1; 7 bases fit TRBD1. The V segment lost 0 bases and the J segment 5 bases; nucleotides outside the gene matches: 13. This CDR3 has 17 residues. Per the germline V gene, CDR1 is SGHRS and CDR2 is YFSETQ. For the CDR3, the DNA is TGCGCCAGCAGCTTGGCATACTCAGGGGGGCGCGGGACTGAAGCTTTCTTT. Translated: CASSLAYSGGRGTEAFF.

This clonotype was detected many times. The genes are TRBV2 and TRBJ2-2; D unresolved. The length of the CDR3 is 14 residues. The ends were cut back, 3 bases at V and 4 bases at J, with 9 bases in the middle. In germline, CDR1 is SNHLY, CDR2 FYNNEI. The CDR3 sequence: CASSEAASTGELFF. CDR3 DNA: TGTGCCAGCAGTGAGGCTGCGAGCACCGGGGAGCTGTTTTTT.

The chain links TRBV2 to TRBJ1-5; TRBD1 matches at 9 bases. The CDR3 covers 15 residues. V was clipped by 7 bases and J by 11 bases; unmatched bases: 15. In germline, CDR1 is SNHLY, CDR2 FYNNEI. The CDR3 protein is CASIDRGKITVAQHF. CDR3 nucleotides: TGTGCCAGCATCGACAGGGGGAAGATCACGGTGGCCCAGCATTTT.

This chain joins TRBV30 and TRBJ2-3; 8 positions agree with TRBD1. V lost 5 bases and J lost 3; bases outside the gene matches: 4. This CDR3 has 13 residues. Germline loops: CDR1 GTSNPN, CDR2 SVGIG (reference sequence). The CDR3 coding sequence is TGTGCCTGGGGCAGGGGGCTTACAGATACGCAGTATTTT. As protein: CAWGRGLTDTQYF.

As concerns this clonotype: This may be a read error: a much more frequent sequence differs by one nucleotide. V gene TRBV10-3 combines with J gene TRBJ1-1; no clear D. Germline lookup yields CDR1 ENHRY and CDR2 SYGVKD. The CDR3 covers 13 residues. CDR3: CAFRGGSDTEAFF. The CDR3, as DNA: TGTGCCTTCAGAGGAGGGAGCGACACTGAAGCTTTCTTT.

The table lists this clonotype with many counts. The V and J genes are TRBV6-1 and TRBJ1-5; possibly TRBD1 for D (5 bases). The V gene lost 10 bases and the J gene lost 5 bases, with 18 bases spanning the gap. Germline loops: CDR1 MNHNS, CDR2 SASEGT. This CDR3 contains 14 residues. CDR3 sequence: CATDDGTVDQPQHF. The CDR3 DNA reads TGTGCCACCGATGACGGGACTGTCGATCAGCCCCAGCATTTT.

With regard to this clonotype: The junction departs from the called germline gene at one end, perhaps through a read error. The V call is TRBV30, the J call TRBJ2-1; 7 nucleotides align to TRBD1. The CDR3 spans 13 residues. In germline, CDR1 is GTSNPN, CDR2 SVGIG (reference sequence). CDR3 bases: TGTGCCTGGAACAGGGGCGCCTACAATGGGCAGTTCTTC. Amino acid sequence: CAWNRGAYNGQFF. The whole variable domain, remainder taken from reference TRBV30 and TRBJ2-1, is SQTIHQWPATLVQPVGSPLSLECTVEGTSNPNLYWYRQAAGRGLQLLFYSVGIGQISSEVPQNLSASRPQDRQFILSSKKLLLSDSGFYLCAWNRGAYNGQFFGPGTRLTVL.

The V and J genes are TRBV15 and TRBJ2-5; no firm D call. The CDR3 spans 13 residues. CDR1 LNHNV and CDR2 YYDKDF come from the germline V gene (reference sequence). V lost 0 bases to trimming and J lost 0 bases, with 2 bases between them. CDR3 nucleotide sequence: TGTGCCACCAGCAGAGACCACCAAGAGACCCAGTACTTC. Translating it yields CATSRDHQETQYF.

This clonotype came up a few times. In DNA form, the CDR3 reads TGTGCCAGCAGCTTAGGATCACTAGCTGACAATGAGCAGTTCTTC. Its protein product is CASSLGSLADNEQFF. The chain employs TRBV13 and TRBJ2-1; weak D call: TRBD2 (6 bases). From germline, CDR1 is PRHDT and CDR2 FYEKMQ (reference sequence). This CDR3 has 15 residues. V lost 0 bases to trimming and J lost 5 bases, with 11 bases between them. Full variable domain (outside the CDR3, taken from reference TRBV13 and TRBJ2-1): AAGVIQSPRHLIKEKRETATLKCYPIPRHDTVYWYQQGPGQDPQFLISFYEKMQSDKGSIPDRFSAQQFSDYHSELNMSSLELGDSALYFCASSLGSLADNEQFFGPGTRLTVL.

This chain's CDR3 is CASSLGGIGTGANVLTF. CDR3 bases: TGCGCCAGCAGCTTGGGGGGGATAGGTACGGGGGCCAACGTCCTGACTTTC. This chain links TRBV5-1 with TRBJ2-6; D is possibly TRBD1 or TRBD2 (5 bases each). The CDR3 has 17 residues. Germline V gives CDR1 SGHRS, CDR2 YFSETQ. Trimming pared 0 bases from V and 4 bases from J, leaving 14 bases between.

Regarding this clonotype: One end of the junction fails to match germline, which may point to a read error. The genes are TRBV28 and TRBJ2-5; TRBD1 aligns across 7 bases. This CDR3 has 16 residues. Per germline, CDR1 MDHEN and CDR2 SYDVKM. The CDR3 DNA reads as TGTACCAGCAGTTTATCACAGGGGTTCAACCAAGAGACCCAGTACTTC. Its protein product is CTSSLSQGFNQETQYF.

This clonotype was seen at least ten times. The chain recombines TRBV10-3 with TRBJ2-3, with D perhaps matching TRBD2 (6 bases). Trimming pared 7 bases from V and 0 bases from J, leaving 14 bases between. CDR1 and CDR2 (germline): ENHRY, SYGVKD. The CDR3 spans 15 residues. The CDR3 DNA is TGTGCCATCATGGAAAGTAGCGGAAGCACAGATACGCAGTATTTT. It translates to CAIMESSGSTDTQYF.

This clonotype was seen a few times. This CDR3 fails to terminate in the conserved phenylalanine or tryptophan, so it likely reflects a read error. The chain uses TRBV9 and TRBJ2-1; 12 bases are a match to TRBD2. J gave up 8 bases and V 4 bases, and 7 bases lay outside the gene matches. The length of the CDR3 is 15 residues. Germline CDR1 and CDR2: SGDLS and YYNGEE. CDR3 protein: CASSPRTSGVDEQFL. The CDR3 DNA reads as TGTGCCAGCAGCCCGAGGACTAGCGGGGTCGATGAGCAGTTCCTC.

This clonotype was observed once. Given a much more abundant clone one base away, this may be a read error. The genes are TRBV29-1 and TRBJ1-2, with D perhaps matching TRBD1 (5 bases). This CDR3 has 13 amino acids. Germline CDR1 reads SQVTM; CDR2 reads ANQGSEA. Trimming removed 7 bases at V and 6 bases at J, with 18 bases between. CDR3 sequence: CSAGSGPLDGYTF. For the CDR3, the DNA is TGCAGCGCTGGCTCAGGGCCGCTCGATGGCTACACCTTC.

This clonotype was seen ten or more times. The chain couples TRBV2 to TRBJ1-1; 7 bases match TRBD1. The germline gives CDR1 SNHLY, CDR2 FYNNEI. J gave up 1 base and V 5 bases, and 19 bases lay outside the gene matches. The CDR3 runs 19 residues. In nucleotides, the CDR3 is TGTGCCAGCAGTCCTCCTTTGTACAGGGGAAGATTGCCGAACACTGAAGCTTTCTTT. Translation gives CASSPPLYRGRLPNTEAFF.

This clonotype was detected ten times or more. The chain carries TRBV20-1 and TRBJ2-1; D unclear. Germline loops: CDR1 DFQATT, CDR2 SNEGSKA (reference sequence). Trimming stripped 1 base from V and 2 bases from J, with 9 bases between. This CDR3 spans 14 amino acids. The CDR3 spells CSARGTSTYNEQFF. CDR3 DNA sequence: TGCAGTGCTAGAGGGACGTCGACCTACAATGAGCAGTTCTTC.

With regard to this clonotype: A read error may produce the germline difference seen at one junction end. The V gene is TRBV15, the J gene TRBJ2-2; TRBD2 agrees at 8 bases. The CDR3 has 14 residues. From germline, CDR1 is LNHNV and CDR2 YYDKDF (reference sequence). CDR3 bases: TGTGCCACCAGCAGAAATGCTAATAGCGGGGAGGTGTTTTTT. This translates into CATSRNANSGEVFF.

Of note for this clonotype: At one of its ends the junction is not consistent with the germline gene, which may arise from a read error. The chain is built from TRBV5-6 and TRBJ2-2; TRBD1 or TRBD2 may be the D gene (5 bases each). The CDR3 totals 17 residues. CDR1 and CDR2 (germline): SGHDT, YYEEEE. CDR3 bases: TGTGCCAGCGGGGATAGGGGCCGAGGAGGAGGCACCGGGGAGCTGCTTTTT. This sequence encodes CASGDRGRGGGTGELLF.

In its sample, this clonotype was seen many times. CDR3 sequence: CASSYYVHNEQFF. In DNA form, the CDR3 reads TGTGCCAGCAGCTACTACGTCCACAATGAGCAGTTCTTC. The J gene is TRBJ2-1, the V gene TRBV7-2; D not resolved. V dropped 4 bases and J dropped 5 bases, with 9 bases sitting between them. Per the germline V gene, CDR1 is SGHTA and CDR2 is FQGNSA. This CDR3 is built from 13 residues.